The 13 T cell receptor beta chains below come from one sample, sequenced in a study of T cells expressing NK-cell markers. Reprocessing the 5' RACE reads, TCRdb reports a single entry for every CDR3 protein and omits DNA. The sample totals roughly 450,000 distinct CDR3 sequences. Source material: blood T cells: a sorted CD56 or NKG2C T cell subset, CD4+ or CD8+ T cells, or bulk PBMC T cells (not recorded which). The source of these receptors is a woman aged 50 to 65 in good health.

This chain joins TRBV25-1 and TRBJ2-1; absent DNA, TCRdb's TRBD1 call cannot be checked. The CDR3 totals 11 residues. The germline V gene encodes CDR1 MGHDK and CDR2 SYGVNS. CDR3: CASPSDRVEFF.

The chain uses TRBV4-1 and TRBJ1-2. The CDR3 has 13 residues. The germline V gene has CDR1 MGHRA and CDR2 YSYEKL. The CDR3 reads CASSQDWQNGYTF.

The chain has TRBV5-1 and TRBJ2-3. CDR1 SGHRS and CDR2 YFSETQ come from the germline V gene. The CDR3 sequence is 14 residues long. CDR3 loop: CASSRLGSTDTQYF.

The chain couples TRBV28 to TRBJ2-7; the TCRdb call, TRBD1, lacks DNA for checking. This CDR3 region has 13 residues. Germline CDR1 reads MDHEN; CDR2 reads SYDVKM. The CDR3 region is CASKRQGANEQYF.

J is TRBJ2-3 and V is TRBV10-2. This CDR3 is 12 amino acids long. Germline CDR1 is WSHSY and CDR2 is SAAADI. CDR3: CGTGLSGDTQYF.

V usage is TRBV28 and J usage is TRBJ2-1; as DNA is missing, the TRBD1 call by TCRdb cannot be tested. The CDR3 runs 15 residues. CDR1 and CDR2 (germline): MDHEN, SYDVKM. CDR3 region: CASISLGQGDNEQFF. Using reference TRBV28 and TRBJ2-1 for the parts outside the CDR3, the full variable domain is DVKVTQSSRYLVKRTGEKVFLECVQDMDHENMFWYRQDPGLGLRLIYFSYDVKMKEKGDIPEGYSVSREKKERFSLILESASTNQTSMYLCASISLGQGDNEQFFGPGTRLTVL.

The chain combines TRBV7-9 with TRBJ2-1; TCRdb calls TRBD1, which cannot be checked without DNA. The germline gives CDR1 SEHNR, CDR2 FQNEAQ (reference sequence). CDR3 length: 18 residues. CDR3 protein: CASSLSGSPGRSYNEQFF.

This chain links TRBV12-3 or TRBV12-4 with TRBJ1-2. The CDR3 totals 14 residues. CDR3 loop: CASRPSGLFYGYTF.

J is TRBJ2-1 and V is TRBV5-1; TCRdb designates TRBD2, a call that cannot be tested without DNA. Germline loops: CDR1 SGHRS, CDR2 YFSETQ. This CDR3 comprises 17 residues. This CDR3 is CASSLRTSASSYNEQFF.

The chain is built from TRBV28 and TRBJ2-6. The CDR3 has 17 residues. Germline lookup yields CDR1 MDHEN and CDR2 SYDVKM. CDR3 sequence reads: CASSFFGFRSGANVLTF.

The chain employs TRBV19 and TRBJ2-7; the D gene TCRdb calls, TRBD2, cannot be checked with no DNA. CDR1 LNHDA and CDR2 SQIVND come from the germline V gene (reference sequence). The CDR3 length is 15 residues. The CDR3: CASSRVLGTPYEQYF. Together with reference TRBV19 and TRBJ2-7, the CDR3 gives the full variable domain: DGGITQSPKYLFRKEGQNVTLSCEQNLNHDAMYWYRQDPGQGLRLIYYSQIVNDFQKGDIAEGYSVSREKKESFPLTVTSAQKNPTAFYLCASSRVLGTPYEQYFGPGTRLTVT.

The chain carries TRBV20-1 and TRBJ2-3; TCRdb's D call of TRBD2 is untestable without DNA. From germline, CDR1 is DFQATT and CDR2 SNEGSKA (reference sequence). The CDR3 is 16 amino acids. CDR3 protein: CSARGGTGVAFGTQYF.

This rearrangement joins TRBV5-1 to TRBJ2-3; TCRdb picks TRBD2, but there is no DNA to check that call. CDR1 SGHRS and CDR2 YFSETQ come from the germline V gene. The CDR3 is 19 amino acids. CDR3 region: CASSLANPGTLAATDTQYF.